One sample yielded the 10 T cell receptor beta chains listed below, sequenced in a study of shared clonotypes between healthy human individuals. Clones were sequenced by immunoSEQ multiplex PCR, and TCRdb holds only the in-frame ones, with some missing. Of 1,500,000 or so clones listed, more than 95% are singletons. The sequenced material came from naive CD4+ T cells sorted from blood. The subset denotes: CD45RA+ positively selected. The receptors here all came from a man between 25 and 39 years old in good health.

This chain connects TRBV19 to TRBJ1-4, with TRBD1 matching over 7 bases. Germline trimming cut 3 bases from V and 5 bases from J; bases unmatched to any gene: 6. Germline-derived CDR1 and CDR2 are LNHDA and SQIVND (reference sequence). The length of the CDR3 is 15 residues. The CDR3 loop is CASSMGGGLNEKLFF. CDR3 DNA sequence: TGTGCCAGTAGTATGGGAGGGGGCCTCAATGAAAAACTGTTTTTT.

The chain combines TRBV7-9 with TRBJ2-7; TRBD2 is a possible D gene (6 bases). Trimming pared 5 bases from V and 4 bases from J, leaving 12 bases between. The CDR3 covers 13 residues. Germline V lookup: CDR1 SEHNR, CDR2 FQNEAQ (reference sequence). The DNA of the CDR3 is TGTGCCAGCAGCCGATCCGGGGGTTACGAGCAGTACTTC. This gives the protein CASSRSGGYEQYF.

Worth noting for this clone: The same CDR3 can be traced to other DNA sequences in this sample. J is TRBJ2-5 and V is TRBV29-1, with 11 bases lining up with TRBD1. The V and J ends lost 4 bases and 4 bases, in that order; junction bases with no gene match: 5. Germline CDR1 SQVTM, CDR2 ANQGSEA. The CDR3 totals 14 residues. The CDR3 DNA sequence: TGCAGCGTTGCCGGGACAGGGGGAGGAGAGACCCAGTACTTC. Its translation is CSVAGTGGGETQYF. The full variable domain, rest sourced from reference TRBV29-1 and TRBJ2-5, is SAVISQKPSRDICQRGTSLTIQCQVDSQVTMMFWYRQQPGQSLTLIATANQGSEATYESGFVIDKFPISRPNLTFSTLTVSNMSPEDSSIYLCSVAGTGGGETQYFGPGTRLLVL.

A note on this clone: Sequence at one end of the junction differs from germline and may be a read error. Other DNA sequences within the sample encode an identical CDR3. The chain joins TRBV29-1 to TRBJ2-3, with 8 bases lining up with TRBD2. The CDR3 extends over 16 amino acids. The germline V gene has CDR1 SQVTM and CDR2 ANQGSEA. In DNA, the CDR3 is TGTAGCGTTGAAGATCTTACTAGCGGAGGCACAGATACGCAGTATTTT. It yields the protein CSVEDLTSGGTDTQYF.

The CDR3 sequence: CAIGQGVDYGYTF. CDR3 DNA: TGTGCCATCGGACAGGGAGTCGACTATGGCTACACCTTC. The V call is TRBV10-3, the J call TRBJ1-2; TRBD1 matches 8 bases. Trimming cost V 8 bases and J 3 bases; bases outside gene matches: 5. Germline CDR1 reads ENHRY; CDR2 reads SYGVKD. CDR3 length: 13 amino acids.

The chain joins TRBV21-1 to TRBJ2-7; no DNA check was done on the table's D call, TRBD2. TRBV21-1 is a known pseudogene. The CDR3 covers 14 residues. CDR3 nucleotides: TGTGCCAGCAGCTCTGGGGTAGCGGGAAACGAGCAGTACTTC. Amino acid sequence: CASSSGVAGNEQYF.

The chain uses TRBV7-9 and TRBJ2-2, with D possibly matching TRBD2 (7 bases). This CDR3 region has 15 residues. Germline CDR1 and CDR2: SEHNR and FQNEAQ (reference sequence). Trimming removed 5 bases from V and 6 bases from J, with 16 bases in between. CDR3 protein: CASSPLRGQPGELFF. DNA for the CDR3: TGTGCCAGCAGCCCCCTGCGGGGGCAGCCCGGGGAGCTGTTTTTT. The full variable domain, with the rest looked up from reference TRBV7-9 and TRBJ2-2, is DTGVSQNPRHKITKRGQNVTFRCDPISEHNRLYWYRQTLGQGPEFLTYFQNEAQLEKSRLLSDRFSAERPKGSFSTLEIQRTEQGDSAMYLCASSPLRGQPGELFFGEGSRLTVL.

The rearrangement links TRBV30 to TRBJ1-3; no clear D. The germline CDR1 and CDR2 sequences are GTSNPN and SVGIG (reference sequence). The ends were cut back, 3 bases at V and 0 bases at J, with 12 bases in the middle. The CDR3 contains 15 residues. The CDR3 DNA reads TGTGCCTGGAGAACCTTCACAAGCTCTGGAAACACCATATATTTT. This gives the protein CAWRTFTSSGNTIYF.

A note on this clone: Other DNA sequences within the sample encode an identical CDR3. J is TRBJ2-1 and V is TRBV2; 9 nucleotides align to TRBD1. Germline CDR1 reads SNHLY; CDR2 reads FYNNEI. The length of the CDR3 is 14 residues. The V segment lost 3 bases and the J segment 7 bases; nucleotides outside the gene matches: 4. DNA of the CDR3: TGTGCCAGCAGTGAGGGGACAGGGCGGAATGAGCAGTTCTTC. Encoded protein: CASSEGTGRNEQFF.

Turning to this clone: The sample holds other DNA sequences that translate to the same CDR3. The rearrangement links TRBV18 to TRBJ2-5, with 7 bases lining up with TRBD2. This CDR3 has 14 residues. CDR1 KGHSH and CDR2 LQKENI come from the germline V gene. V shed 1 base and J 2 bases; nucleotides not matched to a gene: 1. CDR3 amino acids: CASSPLSGQETQYF. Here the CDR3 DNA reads TGTGCCAGCTCACCACTTAGCGGGCAAGAGACCCAGTACTTC. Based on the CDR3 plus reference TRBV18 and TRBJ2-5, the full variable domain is NAGVMQNPRHLVRRRGQEARLRCSPMKGHSHVYWYRQLPEEGLKFMVYLQKENIIDESGMPKERFSAEFPKEGPSILRIQQVVRGDSAAYFCASSPLSGQETQYFGPGTRLLVL.